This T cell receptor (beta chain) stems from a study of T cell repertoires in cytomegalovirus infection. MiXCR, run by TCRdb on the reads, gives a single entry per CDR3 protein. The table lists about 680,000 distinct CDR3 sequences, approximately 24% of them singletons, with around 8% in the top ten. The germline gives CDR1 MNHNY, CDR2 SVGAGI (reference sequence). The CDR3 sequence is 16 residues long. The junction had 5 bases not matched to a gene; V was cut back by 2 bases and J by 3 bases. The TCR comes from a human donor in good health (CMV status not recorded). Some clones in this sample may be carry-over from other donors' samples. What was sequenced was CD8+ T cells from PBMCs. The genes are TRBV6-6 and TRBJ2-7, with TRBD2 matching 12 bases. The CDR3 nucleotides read TGTGCCAGCAGTTACCAGACTAGCGGGGGACGCTACGAGCAGTACTTC. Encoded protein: CASSYQTSGGRYEQYF.